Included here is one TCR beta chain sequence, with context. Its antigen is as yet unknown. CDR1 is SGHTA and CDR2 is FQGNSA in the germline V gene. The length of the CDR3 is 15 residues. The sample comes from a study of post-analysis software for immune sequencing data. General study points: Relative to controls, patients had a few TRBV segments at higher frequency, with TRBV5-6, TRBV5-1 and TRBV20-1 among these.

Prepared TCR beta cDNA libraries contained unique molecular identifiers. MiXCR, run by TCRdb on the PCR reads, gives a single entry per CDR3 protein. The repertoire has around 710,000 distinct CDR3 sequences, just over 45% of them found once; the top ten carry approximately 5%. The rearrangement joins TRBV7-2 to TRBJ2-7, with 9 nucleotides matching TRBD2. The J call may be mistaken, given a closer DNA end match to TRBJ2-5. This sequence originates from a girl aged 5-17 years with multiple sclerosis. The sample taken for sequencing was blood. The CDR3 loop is CASSPVGGGGETQYF. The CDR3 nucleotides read TGTGCCAGCAGCCCCGTCGGCGGGGGGGGAGAGACCCAGTACTTC.